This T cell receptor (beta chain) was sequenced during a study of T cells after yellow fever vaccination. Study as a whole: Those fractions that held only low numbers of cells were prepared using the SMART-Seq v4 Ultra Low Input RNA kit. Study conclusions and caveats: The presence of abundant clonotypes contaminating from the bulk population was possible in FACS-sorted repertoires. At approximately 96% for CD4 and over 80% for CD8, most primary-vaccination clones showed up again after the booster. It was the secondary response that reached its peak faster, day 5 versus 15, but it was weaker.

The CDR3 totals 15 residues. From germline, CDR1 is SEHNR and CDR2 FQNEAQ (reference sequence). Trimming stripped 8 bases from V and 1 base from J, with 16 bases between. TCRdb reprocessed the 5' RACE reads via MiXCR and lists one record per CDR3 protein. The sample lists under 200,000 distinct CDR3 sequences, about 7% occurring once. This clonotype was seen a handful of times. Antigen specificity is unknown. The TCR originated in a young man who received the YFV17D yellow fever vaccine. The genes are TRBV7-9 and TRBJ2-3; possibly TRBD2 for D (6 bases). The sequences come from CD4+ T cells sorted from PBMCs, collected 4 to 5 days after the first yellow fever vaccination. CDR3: CASQRGLSGTDTQYF. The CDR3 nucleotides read TGTGCCAGCCAACGGGGACTCTCGGGCACAGATACGCAGTATTTT.